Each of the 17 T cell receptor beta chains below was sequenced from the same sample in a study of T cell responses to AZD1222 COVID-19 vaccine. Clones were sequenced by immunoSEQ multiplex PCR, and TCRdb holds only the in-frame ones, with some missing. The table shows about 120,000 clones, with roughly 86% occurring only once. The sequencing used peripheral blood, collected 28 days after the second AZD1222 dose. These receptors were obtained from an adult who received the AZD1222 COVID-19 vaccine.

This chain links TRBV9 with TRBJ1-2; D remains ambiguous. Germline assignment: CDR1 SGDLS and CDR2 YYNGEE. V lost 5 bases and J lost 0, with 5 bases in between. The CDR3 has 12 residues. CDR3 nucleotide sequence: TGTGCCAGCAGTAACTCTAACTATGGCTACACCTTC. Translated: CASSNSNYGYTF.

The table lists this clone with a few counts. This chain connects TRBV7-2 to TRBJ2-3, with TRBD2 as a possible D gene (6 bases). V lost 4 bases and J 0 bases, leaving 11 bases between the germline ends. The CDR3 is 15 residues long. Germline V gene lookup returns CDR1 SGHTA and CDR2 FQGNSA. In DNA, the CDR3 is TGTGCCAGCAGCTACCCCGGAGGGAGCACAGATACGCAGTATTTT. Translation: CASSYPGGSTDTQYF. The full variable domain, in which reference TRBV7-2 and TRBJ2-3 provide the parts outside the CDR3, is GAGVSQSPSNKVTEKGKDVELRCDPISGHTALYWYRQSLGQGLEFLIYFQGNSAPDKSGLPSDRFSAERTGGSVSTLTIQRTQQEDSAVYLCASSYPGGSTDTQYFGPGTRLTVL.

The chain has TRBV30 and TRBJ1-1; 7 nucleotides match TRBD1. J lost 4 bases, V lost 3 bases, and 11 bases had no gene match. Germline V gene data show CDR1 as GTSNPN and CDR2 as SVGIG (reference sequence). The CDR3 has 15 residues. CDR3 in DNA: TGTGCCTGGAGCGGTAGAAGGGGGCTTCGCACTGAAGCTTTCTTT. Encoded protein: CAWSGRRGLRTEAFF.

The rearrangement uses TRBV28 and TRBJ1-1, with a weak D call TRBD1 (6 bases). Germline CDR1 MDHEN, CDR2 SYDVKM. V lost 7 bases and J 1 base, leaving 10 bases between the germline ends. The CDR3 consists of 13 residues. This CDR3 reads CASTTTGNTEAFF. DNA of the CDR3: TGTGCCAGCACCACGACAGGGAACACTGAAGCTTTCTTT.

The CDR3 spells CASGPGFNTEAFF. CDR3 nucleotide sequence: TGTGCCAGCGGACCCGGGTTTAACACTGAAGCTTTCTTT. The chain uses TRBV6-5 and TRBJ1-1, with D unclear. Germline lookup yields CDR1 MNHEY and CDR2 SVGAGI. The V end was cut by 8 bases, the J end by 2 bases, with 12 bases between. The CDR3 contains 13 residues.

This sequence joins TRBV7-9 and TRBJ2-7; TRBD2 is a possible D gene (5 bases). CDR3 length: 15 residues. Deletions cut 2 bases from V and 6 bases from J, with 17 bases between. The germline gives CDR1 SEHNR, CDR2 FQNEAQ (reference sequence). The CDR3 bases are TGTGCCAGCAGCTTATGGGCCGGGGATAACTCCGAGCAGTACTTC. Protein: CASSLWAGDNSEQYF.

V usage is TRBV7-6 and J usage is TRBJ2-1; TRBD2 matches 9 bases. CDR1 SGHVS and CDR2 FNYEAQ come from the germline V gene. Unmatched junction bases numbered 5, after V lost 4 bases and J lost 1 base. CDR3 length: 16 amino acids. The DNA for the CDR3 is TGTGCCAGCAGCTCATGGAGCGGGGGGTCCTACAATGAGCAGTTCTTC. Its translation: CASSSWSGGSYNEQFF.

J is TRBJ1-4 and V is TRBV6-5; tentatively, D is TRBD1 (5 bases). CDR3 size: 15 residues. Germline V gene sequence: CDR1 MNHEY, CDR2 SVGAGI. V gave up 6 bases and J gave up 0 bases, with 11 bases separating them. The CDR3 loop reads CASRSVTATNEKLFF. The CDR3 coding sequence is TGTGCCAGCAGGTCCGTGACAGCAACTAATGAAAAACTGTTTTTT.

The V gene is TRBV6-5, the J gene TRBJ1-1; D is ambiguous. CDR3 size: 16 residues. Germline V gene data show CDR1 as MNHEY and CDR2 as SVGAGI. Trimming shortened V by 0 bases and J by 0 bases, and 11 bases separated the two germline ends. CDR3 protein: CASSYSNRVLNTEAFF. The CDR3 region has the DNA TGTGCCAGCAGTTACTCGAACCGGGTCCTGAACACTGAAGCTTTCTTT.

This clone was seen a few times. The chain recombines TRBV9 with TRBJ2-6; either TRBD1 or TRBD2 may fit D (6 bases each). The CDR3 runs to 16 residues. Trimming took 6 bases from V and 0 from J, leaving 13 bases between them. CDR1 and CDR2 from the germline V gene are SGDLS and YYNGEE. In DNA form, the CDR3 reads TGTGCCAGCAAGGGGGGACCCAGCTCTGGGGCCAACGTCCTGACTTTC. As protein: CASKGGPSSGANVLTF.

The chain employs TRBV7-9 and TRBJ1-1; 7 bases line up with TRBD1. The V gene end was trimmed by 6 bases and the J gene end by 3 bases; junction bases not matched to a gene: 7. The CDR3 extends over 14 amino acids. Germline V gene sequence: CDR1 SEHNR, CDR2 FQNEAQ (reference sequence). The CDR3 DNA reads TGTGCCAGCAGACCGGGACAGTACGACACTGAAGCTTTCTTT. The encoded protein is CASRPGQYDTEAFF.

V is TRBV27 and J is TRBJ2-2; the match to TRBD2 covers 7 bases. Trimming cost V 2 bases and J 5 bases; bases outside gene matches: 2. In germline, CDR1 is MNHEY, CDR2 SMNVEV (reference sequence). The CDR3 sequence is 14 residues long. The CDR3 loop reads CASSLREGTGELFF. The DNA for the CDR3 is TGTGCCAGCAGTTTAAGGGAGGGGACCGGGGAGCTGTTTTTT.

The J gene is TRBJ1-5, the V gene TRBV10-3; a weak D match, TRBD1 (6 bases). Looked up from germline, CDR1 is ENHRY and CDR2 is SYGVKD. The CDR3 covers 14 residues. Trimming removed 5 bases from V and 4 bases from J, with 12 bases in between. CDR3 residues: CAISNRQENQPQHF. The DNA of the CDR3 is TGTGCCATCAGTAACAGACAGGAGAATCAGCCCCAGCATTTT.

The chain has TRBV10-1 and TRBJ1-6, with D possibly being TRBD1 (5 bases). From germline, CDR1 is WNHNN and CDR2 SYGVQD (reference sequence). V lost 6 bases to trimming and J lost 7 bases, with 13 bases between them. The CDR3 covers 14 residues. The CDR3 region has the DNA TGCGCCAGCAGCGCCGGGAAGGGGAATTCACCCCTCCACTTT. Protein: CASSAGKGNSPLHF.

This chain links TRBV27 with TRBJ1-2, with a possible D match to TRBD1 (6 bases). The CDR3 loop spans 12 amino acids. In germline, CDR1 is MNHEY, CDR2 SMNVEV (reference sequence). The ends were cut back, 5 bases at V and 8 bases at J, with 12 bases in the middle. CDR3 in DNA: TGTGCCAGCAGTGCGACAGGTTGGGGCTACACCTTC. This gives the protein CASSATGWGYTF.

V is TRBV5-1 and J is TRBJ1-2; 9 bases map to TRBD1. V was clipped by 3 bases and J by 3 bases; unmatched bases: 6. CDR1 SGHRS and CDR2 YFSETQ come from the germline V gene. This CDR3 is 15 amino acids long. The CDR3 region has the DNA TGCGCCAGCAGCTGGACTGACAGGGGGGACTATGGCTACACCTTC. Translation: CASSWTDRGDYGYTF.

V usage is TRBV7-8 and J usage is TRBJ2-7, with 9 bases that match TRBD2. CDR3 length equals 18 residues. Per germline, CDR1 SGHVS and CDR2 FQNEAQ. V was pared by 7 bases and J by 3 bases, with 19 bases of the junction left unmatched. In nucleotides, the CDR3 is TGTGCCAGCACCCAGTCGGTAGCGGGGGCCTCCGAGATCTACGAGCAGTACTTC. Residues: CASTQSVAGASEIYEQYF.